The 9 T cell receptor beta chains below all came from one sample that was sequenced in a study of tumor-infiltrating lymphocytes in primary liver carcinoma. Production of TCR beta cDNA used roughly 480 ng total RNA together with a constant-region primer. Libraries for TCR beta were built through three nested multiplex PCR rounds, which together made up a slightly modified ARM-PCR procedure. Use of TRBV1-TRBV30 forward primers with a C-beta reverse primer characterized the first two PCR rounds, which lasted around 9 cycles each. TCRdb reprocessed the multiplex PCR reads with MiXCR, giving one entry per CDR3 protein. The table includes approximately 79,000 distinct CDR3 sequences, nearly 70% detected once. Extraction of RNA together with DNA used roughly 18-32 mg of unsorted bulk tissue. Sample: liver tumor tissue from sampling region 4. Subset given: tumor region T4, right-lateral pole. The receptor source for this set is a man in his forties with primary liver carcinoma and hepatitis B virus infection.

Concerning this clonotype: A single base separates this from a much larger clone, so it may be a read error. This rearrangement joins TRBV10-3 to TRBJ2-1; no firm D call. V was clipped by 10 bases and J by 5 bases, with 12 bases between them. CDR1 and CDR2 from the germline V gene are ENHRY and SYGVKD. CDR3 length: 12 residues. CDR3 in amino acids: CATRKGDNEQFF. The CDR3 coding sequence is TGTGCCACCCGTAAGGGCGACAATGAGCAGTTCTTC.

A word on this clonotype: One end of the junction varies from germline; a read error may be responsible. The J gene is TRBJ2-1, the V gene TRBV30, with 7 bases that match TRBD2. The CDR3 consists of 15 residues. From germline, CDR1 is GTSNPN and CDR2 SVGIG (reference sequence). CDR3 DNA: TGTGTCTGGAGTCTTGGACTAGGGTCCTACAATGAGCAGTTCTTC. Amino acids: CVWSLGLGSYNEQFF. The complete variable domain, with remaining parts taken from reference TRBV30 and TRBJ2-1, reads SQTIHQWPATLVQPVGSPLSLECTVEGTSNPNLYWYRQAAGRGLQLLFYSVGIGQISSEVPQNLSASRPQDRQFILSSKKLLLSDSGFYLCVWSLGLGSYNEQFFGPGTRLTVL.

This clonotype appeared many times. Written as DNA, the CDR3 is TGCAGCGGCGGATCAACTAATGAAAAACTGTTTTTT. It translates to CSGGSTNEKLFF. This chain connects TRBV29-1 to TRBJ1-4; D gene unclear. The CDR3 contains 12 residues. The germline V gene has CDR1 SQVTM and CDR2 ANQGSEA. With 7 bases removed from V and 0 bases from J, the gap between germline ends came to 6 bases.

V gene TRBV11-2 combines with J gene TRBJ1-5, with D perhaps matching TRBD1 (6 bases). Germline-derived CDR1 and CDR2 are SGHAT and FQNNGV. The CDR3 is 16 amino acids. The V gene lost 1 base and the J gene lost 11 bases, with 21 bases spanning the gap. The CDR3: CASSLGPPGTNQSQHF. CDR3 coding DNA: TGTGCCAGCAGCTTAGGCCCTCCCGGGACAAACCAATCCCAGCATTTT.

Note on this clonotype: The final CDR3 position lacks the conserved phenylalanine or tryptophan, pointing to a likely read error. The V call is TRBV29-1, the J call TRBJ1-4; D remains unclear. V was clipped by 7 bases and J by 0 bases, with 12 bases between them. This CDR3 contains 14 residues. Per germline, CDR1 SQVTM and CDR2 ANQGSEA. The CDR3 loop is CSAGDTPTNEKLFL. DNA of the CDR3: TGCAGCGCCGGCGACACCCCAACTAATGAAAAACTGTTTCTT.

On this clonotype itself: The junction differs from germline at one of its ends, possibly a read error. The chain joins TRBV11-2 to TRBJ2-3, with a possible D match to TRBD2 (6 bases). CDR1 and CDR2 from the germline V gene are SGHAT and FQNNGV. CDR3 length: 15 amino acids. CDR3 nucleotides: TGTGCCAGCAGCTTACTAGCGTTTAGTACAGATACGCAAAATTTT. It yields the protein CASSLLAFSTDTQNF.

This clonotype was counted ten times or more. The gene calls are TRBV30 and TRBJ2-3; D unclear. The germline V and J ends were trimmed by 8 bases and 4 bases, with 22 bases remaining between them. In germline, CDR1 is GTSNPN, CDR2 SVGIG (reference sequence). The CDR3 length is 15 residues. The CDR3 protein is CASRPQLAESDTQYF. The CDR3 region has the DNA TGTGCCAGCCGGCCCCAGCTGGCGGAATCAGATACGCAGTATTTT.

This clonotype has just one count. One end of the junction fails to match germline, which may point to a read error. The CDR3 region is CVSSRDDAGNTIYF. The CDR3 bases are TGCGTCAGCAGCAGGGACGATGCGGGAAACACCATATATTTT. The J gene is TRBJ1-3, the V gene TRBV4-2; TRBD1 is a possible D gene (5 bases). The CDR3 extends over 14 amino acids. Germline assignment: CDR1 LGHNA and CDR2 YNFKEQ.

This clonotype came up many times. The J gene is TRBJ2-3, the V gene TRBV9; D is uncertain. Germline CDR1 SGDLS, CDR2 YYNGEE. V gave up 0 bases and J gave up 0 bases, with 2 bases separating them. The CDR3 runs 13 residues. DNA for the CDR3: TGTGCCAGCAGCGTAGTTAGCACAGATACGCAGTATTTT. This encodes CASSVVSTDTQYF.